This passage covers 9 T cell receptor beta chains from one sample sequenced in a study of CD8+ T cells in alopecia areata. RNA was extracted and reverse transcribed into cDNA as the sequencing template. Using immunoSEQ multiplex PCR, the repertoire was profiled, and TCRdb retains in-frame clones only, with some absent. The table records around 190,000 clones, 56% of them present only once. Material for sequencing was CD8+ T cells sorted from blood. All receptors come from a human donor in good health.

The chain joins TRBV25-1 to TRBJ2-7, with 8 bases matching TRBD2. V was clipped by 5 bases and J by 4 bases; unmatched bases: 1. The CDR3 has 12 amino acids. Germline lookup yields CDR1 MGHDK and CDR2 SYGVNS. The CDR3 nucleotides read TGTGCCAGCAGTTTAGCGGGGTACGAGCAGTACTTC. It codes for CASSLAGYEQYF.

The chain employs TRBV27 and TRBJ2-7, with D tentatively TRBD1 or TRBD2 (5 bases each). The germline V gene encodes CDR1 MNHEY and CDR2 SMNVEV (reference sequence). V was pared by 10 bases and J by 0 bases, with 16 bases between. The CDR3 runs to 14 residues. The CDR3 nucleotides are TGTGCCACCAGATACCGAGGGGCCTCCTACGAGCAGTACTTC. Residues: CATRYRGASYEQYF.

The V and J genes are TRBV30 and TRBJ2-7, with 9 nucleotides matching TRBD2. V gave up 7 bases and J gave up 0 bases; unmatched junction bases: 4. The V gene's germline CDR1 is GTSNPN and CDR2 SVGIG (reference sequence). The CDR3 covers 13 residues. The CDR3: CASSGGSSYEQYF. The CDR3 DNA is TGTGCCTCAAGCGGGGGGTCCTCCTACGAGCAGTACTTC.

The chain joins TRBV2 to TRBJ2-7, with D unclear. This CDR3 spans 10 amino acids. The V gene's germline CDR1 is SNHLY and CDR2 FYNNEI. Trimming left V 5 bases short and J 5 bases short, with 4 bases between. The CDR3 coding sequence is TGTGCCAGCAGTTGGAACGAGCAGTACTTC. Amino acids: CASSWNEQYF.

The table lists this clone with a few counts. This chain uses TRBV7-9 with TRBJ1-1; D possibly corresponds to TRBD1 (5 bases). This CDR3 is built from 11 residues. V dropped 5 bases and J dropped 7 bases, with 8 bases sitting between them. Germline assignment: CDR1 SEHNR and CDR2 FQNEAQ (reference sequence). The DNA for the CDR3 is TGTGCCAGCAGCCCAGACAGTGAAGCTTTCTTT. This sequence encodes CASSPDSEAFF.

V is TRBV9 and J is TRBJ1-1, with D unclear. From germline, CDR1 is SGDLS and CDR2 YYNGEE. The CDR3 is made up of 16 amino acids. V lost 3 bases to trimming and J lost 3 bases, with 18 bases between them. This CDR3 is CASSGYSRVYDTEAFF. CDR3 in DNA: TGTGCCAGCAGCGGATATTCAAGGGTGTATGACACTGAAGCTTTCTTT.

The chain has TRBV5-1 and TRBJ2-5; 7 positions agree with TRBD2. The CDR3 loop spans 16 amino acids. Germline CDR1 reads SGHRS; CDR2 reads YFSETQ. Germline trimming cut 3 bases from V and 3 bases from J; bases unmatched to any gene: 11. CDR3 sequence (DNA): TGCGCCAGCAGCTCCCTCGGAGGCGGGGGAGAAGAGACCCAGTACTTC. Protein product: CASSSLGGGGEETQYF.

J is TRBJ1-1 and V is TRBV13; a weak D match, TRBD1 (5 bases). Trimming took 7 bases from V and 5 from J, leaving 17 bases between them. This CDR3 has 14 amino acids. Germline loops: CDR1 PRHDT, CDR2 FYEKMQ (reference sequence). CDR3 nucleotides: TGTGCCAGCACCACCTCTGGGGGGAGTACTGAAGCTTTCTTT. Translated: CASTTSGGSTEAFF. Variable domain in full (rest from reference TRBV13 and TRBJ1-1): AAGVIQSPRHLIKEKRETATLKCYPIPRHDTVYWYQQGPGQDPQFLISFYEKMQSDKGSIPDRFSAQQFSDYHSELNMSSLELGDSALYFCASTTSGGSTEAFFGQGTRLTVV.

J is TRBJ2-1 and V is TRBV30; 9 bases agree with TRBD2. Germline trimming cut 0 bases from V and 8 bases from J; bases unmatched to any gene: 5. The CDR3 is made up of 14 amino acids. CDR1 is GTSNPN, CDR2 SVGIG, per germline (reference sequence). Here the CDR3 DNA reads TGTGCCTGGAGTGTCGGCGGGGGGGCGGATGAGCAGTTCTTC. This sequence encodes CAWSVGGGADEQFF.